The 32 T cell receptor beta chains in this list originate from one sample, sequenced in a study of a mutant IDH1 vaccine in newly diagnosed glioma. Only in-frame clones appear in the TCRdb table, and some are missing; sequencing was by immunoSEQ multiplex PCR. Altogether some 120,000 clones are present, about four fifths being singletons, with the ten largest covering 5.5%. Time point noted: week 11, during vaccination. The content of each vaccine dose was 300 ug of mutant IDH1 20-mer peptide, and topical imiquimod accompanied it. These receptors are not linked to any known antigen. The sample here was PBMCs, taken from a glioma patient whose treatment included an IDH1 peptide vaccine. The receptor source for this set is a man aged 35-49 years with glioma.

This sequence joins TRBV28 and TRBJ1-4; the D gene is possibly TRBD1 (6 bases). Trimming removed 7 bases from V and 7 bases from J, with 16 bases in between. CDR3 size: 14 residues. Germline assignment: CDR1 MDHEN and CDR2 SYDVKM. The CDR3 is CASMGHVGGEKLFF. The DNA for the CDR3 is TGTGCCAGCATGGGACACGTCGGGGGTGAAAAACTGTTTTTT.

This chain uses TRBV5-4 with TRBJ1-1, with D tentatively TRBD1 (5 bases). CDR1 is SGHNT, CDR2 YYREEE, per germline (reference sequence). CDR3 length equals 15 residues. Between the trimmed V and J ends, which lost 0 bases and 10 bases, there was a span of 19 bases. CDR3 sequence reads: CASSLAGGYSSRAFF. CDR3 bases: TGTGCCAGCAGCTTGGCCGGGGGGTATAGTTCGAGAGCTTTCTTT. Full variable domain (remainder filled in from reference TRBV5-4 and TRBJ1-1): ETGVTQSPTHLIKTRGQQVTLRCSSQSGHNTVSWYQQALGQGPQFIFQYYREEENGRGNFPPRFSGLQFPNYSSELNVNALELDDSALYLCASSLAGGYSSRAFFGQGTRLTVV.

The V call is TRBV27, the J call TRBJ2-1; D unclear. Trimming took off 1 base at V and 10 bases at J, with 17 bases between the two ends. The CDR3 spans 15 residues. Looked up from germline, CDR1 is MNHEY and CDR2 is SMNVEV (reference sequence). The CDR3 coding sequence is TGTGCCAGCAGTTTATACCCAATCCCCAGGAACGAGCAGTTCTTC. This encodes CASSLYPIPRNEQFF.

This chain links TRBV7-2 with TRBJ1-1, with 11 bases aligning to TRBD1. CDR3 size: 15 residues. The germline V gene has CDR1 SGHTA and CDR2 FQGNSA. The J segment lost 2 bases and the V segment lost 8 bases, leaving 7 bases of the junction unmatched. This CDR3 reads CASGPGQGVNTEAFF. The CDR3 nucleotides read TGTGCCAGCGGACCGGGACAGGGGGTCAACACTGAAGCTTTCTTT. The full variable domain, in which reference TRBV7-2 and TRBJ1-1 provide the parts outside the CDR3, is GAGVSQSPSNKVTEKGKDVELRCDPISGHTALYWYRQSLGQGLEFLIYFQGNSAPDKSGLPSDRFSAERTGGSVSTLTIQRTQQEDSAVYLCASGPGQGVNTEAFFGQGTRLTVV.

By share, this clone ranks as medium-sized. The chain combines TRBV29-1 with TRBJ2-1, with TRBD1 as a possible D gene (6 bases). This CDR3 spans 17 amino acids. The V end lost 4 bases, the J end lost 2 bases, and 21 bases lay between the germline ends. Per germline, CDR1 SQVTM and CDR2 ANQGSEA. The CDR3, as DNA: TGCAGCGTTGGTATCAAATGGACAGATTTACCCTACAATGAGCAGTTCTTC. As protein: CSVGIKWTDLPYNEQFF.

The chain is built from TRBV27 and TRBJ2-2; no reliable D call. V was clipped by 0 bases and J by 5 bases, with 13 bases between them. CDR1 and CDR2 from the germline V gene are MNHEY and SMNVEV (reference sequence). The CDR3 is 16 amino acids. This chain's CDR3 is CASSLSRVGRTGELFF. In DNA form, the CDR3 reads TGTGCCAGCAGTTTATCACGGGTTGGAAGGACCGGGGAGCTGTTTTTT.

CDR3 in DNA: TGTGCCTGGAGCCTAGCGGGAACTTACGAGCAGTACTTC. Its translation: CAWSLAGTYEQYF. The chain uses TRBV30 and TRBJ2-7, with TRBD2 matching 9 bases. V trimming: 3 bases; J trimming: 4 bases; junction bases outside the gene matches: 4. The CDR3 has 13 residues. Germline V gene sequence: CDR1 GTSNPN, CDR2 SVGIG (reference sequence).

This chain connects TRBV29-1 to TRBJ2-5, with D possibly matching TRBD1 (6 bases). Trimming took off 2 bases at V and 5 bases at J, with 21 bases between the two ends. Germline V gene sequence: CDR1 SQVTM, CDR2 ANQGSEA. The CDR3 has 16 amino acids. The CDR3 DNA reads TGCAGCGTTGAACCCGGGACACCAAGAAGGGGGGAGACCCAGTACTTC. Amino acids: CSVEPGTPRRGETQYF.

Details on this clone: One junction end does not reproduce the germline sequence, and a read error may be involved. This CDR3 is CRRGALSYNEQFF. CDR3 coding DNA: TGCCGTCGAGGGGCCCTTTCCTACAATGAGCAGTTCTTC. The chain carries TRBV7-2 and TRBJ2-1; D may correspond to TRBD1 or TRBD2 (5 bases each). The germline gives CDR1 SGHTA, CDR2 FQGNSA. This CDR3 has 13 amino acids.

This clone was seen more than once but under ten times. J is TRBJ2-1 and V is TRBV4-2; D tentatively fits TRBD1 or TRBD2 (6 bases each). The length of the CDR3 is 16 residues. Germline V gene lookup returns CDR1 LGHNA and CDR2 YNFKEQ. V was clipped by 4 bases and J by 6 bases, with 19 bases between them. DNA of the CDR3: TGTGCCAGCAGCCCCTTTGAGAGACTAGGGGGCAATGAGCAGTTCTTC. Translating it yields CASSPFERLGGNEQFF.

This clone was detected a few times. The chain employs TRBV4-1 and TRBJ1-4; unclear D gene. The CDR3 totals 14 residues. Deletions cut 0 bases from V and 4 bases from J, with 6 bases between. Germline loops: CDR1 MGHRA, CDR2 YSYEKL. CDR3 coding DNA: TGCGCCAGCAGCCAAGATCTGGGTAATGAAAAACTGTTTTTT. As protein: CASSQDLGNEKLFF.

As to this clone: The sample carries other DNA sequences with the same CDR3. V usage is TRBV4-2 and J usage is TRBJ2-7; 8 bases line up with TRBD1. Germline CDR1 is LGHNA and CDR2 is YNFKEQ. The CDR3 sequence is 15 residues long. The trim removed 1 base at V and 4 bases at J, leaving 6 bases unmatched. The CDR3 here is CASSQVGTGPYEQYF. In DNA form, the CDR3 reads TGTGCCAGCAGCCAAGTCGGGACAGGACCATACGAGCAGTACTTC.

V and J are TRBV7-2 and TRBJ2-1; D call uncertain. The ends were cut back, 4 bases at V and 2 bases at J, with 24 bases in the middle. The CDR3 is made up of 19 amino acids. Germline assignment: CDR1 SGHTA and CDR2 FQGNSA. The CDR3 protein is CASSSDRARDLWPYNEQFF. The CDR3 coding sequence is TGTGCCAGCAGCTCCGATCGGGCCCGAGACTTATGGCCCTACAATGAGCAGTTCTTC.

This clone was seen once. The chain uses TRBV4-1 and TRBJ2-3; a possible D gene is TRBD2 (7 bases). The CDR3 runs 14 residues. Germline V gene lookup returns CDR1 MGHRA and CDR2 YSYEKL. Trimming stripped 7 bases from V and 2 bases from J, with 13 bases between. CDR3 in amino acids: CASKKRDNTDTQYF. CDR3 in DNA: TGCGCCAGCAAAAAGCGGGACAACACAGATACGCAGTATTTT.

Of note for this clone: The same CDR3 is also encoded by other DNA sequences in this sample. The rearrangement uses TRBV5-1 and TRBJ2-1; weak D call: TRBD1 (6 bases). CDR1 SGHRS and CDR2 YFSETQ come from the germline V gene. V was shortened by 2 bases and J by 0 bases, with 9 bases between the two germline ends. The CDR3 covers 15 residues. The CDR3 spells CASSLTGSSYNEQFF. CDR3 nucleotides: TGCGCCAGCAGCTTAACAGGGAGCTCCTACAATGAGCAGTTCTTC.

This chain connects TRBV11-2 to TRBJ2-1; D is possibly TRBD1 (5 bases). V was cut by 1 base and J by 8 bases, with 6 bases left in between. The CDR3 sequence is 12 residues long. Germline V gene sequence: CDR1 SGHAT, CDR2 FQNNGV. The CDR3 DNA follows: TGTGCCAGCAGCTTAGTACAGGATGAGCAGTTCTTC. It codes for CASSLVQDEQFF. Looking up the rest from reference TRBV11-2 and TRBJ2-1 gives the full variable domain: EAGVAQSPRYKIIEKRQSVAFWCNPISGHATLYWYQQILGQGPKLLIQFQNNGVVDDSQLPKDRFSAERLKGVDSTLKIQPAKLEDSAVYLCASSLVQDEQFFGPGTRLTVL.

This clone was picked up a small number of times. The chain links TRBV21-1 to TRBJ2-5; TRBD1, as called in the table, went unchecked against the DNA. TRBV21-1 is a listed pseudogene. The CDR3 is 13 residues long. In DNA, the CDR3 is TGTGCCAGCAGGACCCCAGGGGAAGAGACCCAGTACTTC. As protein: CASRTPGEETQYF.

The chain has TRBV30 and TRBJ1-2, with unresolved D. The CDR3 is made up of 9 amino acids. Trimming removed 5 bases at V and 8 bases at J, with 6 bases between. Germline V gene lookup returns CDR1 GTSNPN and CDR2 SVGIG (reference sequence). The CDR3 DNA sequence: TGTGCCTGGGGTGCGGGCTACACCTTC. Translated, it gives CAWGAGYTF. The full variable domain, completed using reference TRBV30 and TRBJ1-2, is SQTIHQWPATLVQPVGSPLSLECTVEGTSNPNLYWYRQAAGRGLQLLFYSVGIGQISSEVPQNLSASRPQDRQFILSSKKLLLSDSGFYLCAWGAGYTFGSGTRLTVV.

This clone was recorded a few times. CDR3 bases: TGTGCCAGCAGTGACTCGGGCACCGGGGAGCTGTTTTTT. Its translation is CASSDSGTGELFF. J is TRBJ2-2 and V is TRBV6-4; no clear D gene. V was trimmed by 0 bases and J by 4 bases, leaving 3 bases between them. The CDR3 consists of 13 residues. The germline gives CDR1 MRHNA, CDR2 SNTAGT.

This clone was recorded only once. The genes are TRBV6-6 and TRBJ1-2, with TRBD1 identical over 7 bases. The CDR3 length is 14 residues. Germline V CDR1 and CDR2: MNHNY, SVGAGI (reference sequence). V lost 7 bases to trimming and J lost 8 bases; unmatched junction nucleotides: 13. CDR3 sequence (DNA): TGTGCCAGCACCGGGACAGCCATTATCGAAGGCTACACCTTC. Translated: CASTGTAIIEGYTF.

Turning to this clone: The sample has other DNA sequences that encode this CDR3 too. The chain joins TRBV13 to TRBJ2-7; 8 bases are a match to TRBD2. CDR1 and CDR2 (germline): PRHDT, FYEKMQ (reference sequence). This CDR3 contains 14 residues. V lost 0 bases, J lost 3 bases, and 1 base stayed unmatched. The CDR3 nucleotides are TGTGCCAGCAGCTTAGGACTAGCGGACTACGAGCAGTACTTC. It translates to CASSLGLADYEQYF.

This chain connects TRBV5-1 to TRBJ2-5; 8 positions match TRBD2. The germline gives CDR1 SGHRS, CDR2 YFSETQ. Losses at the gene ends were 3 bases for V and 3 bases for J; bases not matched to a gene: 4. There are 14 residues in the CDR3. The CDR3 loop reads CASSYGTRKETQYF. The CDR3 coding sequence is TGCGCCAGCAGCTACGGGACTAGAAAAGAGACCCAGTACTTC. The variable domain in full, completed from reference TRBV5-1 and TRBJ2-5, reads KAGVTQTPRYLIKTRGQQVTLSCSPISGHRSVSWYQQTPGQGLQFLFEYFSETQRNKGNFPGRFSGRQFSNSRSEMNVSTLELGDSALYLCASSYGTRKETQYFGPGTRLLVL.

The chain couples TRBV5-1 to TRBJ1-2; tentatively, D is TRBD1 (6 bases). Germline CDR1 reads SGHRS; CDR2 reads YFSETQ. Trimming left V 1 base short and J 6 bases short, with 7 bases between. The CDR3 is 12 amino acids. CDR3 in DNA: TGCGCCAGCAGCTTGAGGACAGATGGCTACACCTTC. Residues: CASSLRTDGYTF.

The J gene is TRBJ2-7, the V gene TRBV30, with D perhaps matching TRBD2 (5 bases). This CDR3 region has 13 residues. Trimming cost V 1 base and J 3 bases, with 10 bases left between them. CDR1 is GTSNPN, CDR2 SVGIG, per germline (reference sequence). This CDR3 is CAWSADRGYEQYF. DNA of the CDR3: TGTGCCTGGAGTGCGGATCGGGGCTACGAGCAGTACTTC.

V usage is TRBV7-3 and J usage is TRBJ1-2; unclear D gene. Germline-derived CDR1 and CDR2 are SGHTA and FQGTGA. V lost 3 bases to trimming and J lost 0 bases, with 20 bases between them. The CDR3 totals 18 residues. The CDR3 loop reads CASSFRVGPIVANYGYTF. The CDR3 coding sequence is TGTGCCAGCAGCTTCCGGGTAGGACCGATCGTAGCTAACTATGGCTACACCTTC.

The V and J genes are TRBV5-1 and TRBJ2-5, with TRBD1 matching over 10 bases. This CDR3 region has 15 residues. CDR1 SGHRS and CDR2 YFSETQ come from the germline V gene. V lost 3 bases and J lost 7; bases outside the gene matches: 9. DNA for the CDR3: TGCGCCAGCAGCTCCTCCGGGACAGGGGCCTGGACCCAGTACTTC. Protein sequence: CASSSSGTGAWTQYF.

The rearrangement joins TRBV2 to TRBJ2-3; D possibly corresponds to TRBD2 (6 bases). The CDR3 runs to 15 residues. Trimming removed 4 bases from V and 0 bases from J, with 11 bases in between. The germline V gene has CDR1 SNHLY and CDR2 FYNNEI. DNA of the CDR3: TGTGCCAGCAGTGCCCGGGAGACTAGCACAGATACGCAGTATTTT. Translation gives CASSARETSTDTQYF.

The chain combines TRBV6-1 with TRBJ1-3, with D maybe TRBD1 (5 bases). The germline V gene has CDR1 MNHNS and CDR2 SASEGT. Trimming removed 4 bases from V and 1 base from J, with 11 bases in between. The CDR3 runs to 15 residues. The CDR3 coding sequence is TGTGCCAGCAGTGGATTTGGGGGGTCTGGAAACACCATATATTTT. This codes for CASSGFGGSGNTIYF.

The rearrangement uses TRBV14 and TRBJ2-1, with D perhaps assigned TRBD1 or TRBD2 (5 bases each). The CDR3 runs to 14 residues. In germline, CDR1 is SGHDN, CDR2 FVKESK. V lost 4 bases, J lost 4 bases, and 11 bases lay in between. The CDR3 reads CASSRRDGYNEQFF. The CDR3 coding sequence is TGTGCCAGCAGCCGCCGGGACGGATACAATGAGCAGTTCTTC.

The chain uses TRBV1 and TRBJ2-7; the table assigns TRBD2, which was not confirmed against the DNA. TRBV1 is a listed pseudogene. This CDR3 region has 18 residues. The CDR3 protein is CTSSQDTTSGWPTYEQYF. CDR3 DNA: TGCACCAGCAGCCAAGATACCACTAGCGGGTGGCCGACCTACGAGCAGTACTTC.

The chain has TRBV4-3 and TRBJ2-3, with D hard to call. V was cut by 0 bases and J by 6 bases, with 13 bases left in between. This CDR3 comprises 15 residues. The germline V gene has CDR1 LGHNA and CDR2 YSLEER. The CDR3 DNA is TGCGCCAGCAGCCAAGACATCCCTGCCACGGATACGCAGTATTTT. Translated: CASSQDIPATDTQYF.

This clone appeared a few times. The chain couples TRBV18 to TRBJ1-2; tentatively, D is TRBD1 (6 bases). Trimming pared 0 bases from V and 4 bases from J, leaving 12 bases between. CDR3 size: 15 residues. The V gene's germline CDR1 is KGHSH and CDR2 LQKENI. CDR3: CASSPPQGSVYGYTF. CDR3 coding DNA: TGTGCCAGCTCACCACCTCAGGGGTCCGTCTATGGCTACACCTTC. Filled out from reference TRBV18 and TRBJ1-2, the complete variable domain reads NAGVMQNPRHLVRRRGQEARLRCSPMKGHSHVYWYRQLPEEGLKFMVYLQKENIIDESGMPKERFSAEFPKEGPSILRIQQVVRGDSAAYFCASSPPQGSVYGYTFGSGTRLTVV.